The T cell receptor (beta chain) under discussion was sequenced for a study of T cells in Graves' hyperthyroidism and ophthalmopathy. Uncontrolled infection, other autoimmune disease, pregnancy and lactation each barred patients from inclusion. The blood was taken when hyperthyroidism was first diagnosed, before any ophthalmopathy symptoms showed up. This CDR3 comprises 20 residues. Trimming left V 0 bases short and J 1 base short, with 25 bases between. Germline CDR1 and CDR2: SQVTM and ANQGSEA. The TCR beta CDR3 regions underwent amplification using RNA transcripts as the source. When the TCR CDR3 underwent first-round RT-PCR, the HTBI primer set was used. TCRdb re-called the multiplex PCR reads through MiXCR, storing one row per CDR3 protein. The table shows around 290,000 distinct CDR3 sequences, with roughly 15% occurring only once. Study-level results: The model predicted ophthalmopathy a median around six months before onset. Among clonotypes expanded in thyroid above 0.001, most were also found in blood.

This clonotype was seen more than once but under ten times. Its target is not known. The material sequenced was blood. The receptor was isolated from a woman under 40 with Graves' hyperthyroidism that later progressed to Graves' ophthalmopathy. The chain combines TRBV29-1 with TRBJ2-1; either TRBD1 or TRBD2 may supply D (9 bases each). The CDR3 nucleotides read TGCAGCGTTGAAGATCCGACAGGGGGGACTAGCAGGAGTTCCTACAATGAGCAGTTCTTC. Translation: CSVEDPTGGTSRSSYNEQFF.